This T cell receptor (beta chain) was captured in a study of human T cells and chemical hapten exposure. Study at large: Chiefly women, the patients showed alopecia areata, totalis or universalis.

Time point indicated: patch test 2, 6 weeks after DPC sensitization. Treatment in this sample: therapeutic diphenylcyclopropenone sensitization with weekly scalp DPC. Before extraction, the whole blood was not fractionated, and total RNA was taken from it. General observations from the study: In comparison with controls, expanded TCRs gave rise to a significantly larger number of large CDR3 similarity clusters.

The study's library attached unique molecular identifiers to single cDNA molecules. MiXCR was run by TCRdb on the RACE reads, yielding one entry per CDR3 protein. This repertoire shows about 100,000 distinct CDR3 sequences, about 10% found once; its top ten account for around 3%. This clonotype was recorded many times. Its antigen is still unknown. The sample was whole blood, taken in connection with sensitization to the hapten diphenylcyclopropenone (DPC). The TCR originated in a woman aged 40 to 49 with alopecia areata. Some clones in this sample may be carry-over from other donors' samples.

Here the CDR3 DNA reads TGTGCCAGCAAACTAGGGTCCCCTCTCTCTGGAAACACCATATATTTT. This gives the protein CASKLGSPLSGNTIYF. The rearrangement links TRBV7-8 to TRBJ1-3; D is unclear. CDR3 length equals 16 residues. Germline values: CDR1 SGHVS, CDR2 FQNEAQ. V was pared by 7 bases and J by 0 bases, with 16 bases between.